This T cell receptor (beta chain) emerged from a study of blood T cell repertoires in COVID-19. Overall study context: Sites in the United States, Italy and Spain provided acute and convalescent COVID-19 samples. From T cells, B-cell-depleted T cells, or PBMCs came the material, which was cDNA or gDNA.

In the original processing: Estimation of nucleated cell counts was performed using reference gene primer amplification. Here immunoSEQ multiplex PCR was the method, and the copy in TCRdb shows in-frame clones only, minus some. That table supplies the V and J calls and clone size; D and trimming were determined from the DNA. The table lists roughly 57,000 clones, about 89% of them singletons. The germline CDR1 and CDR2 sequences are LNHNV and YYDKDF (reference sequence). The CDR3 consists of 15 residues. V shed 3 bases and J 2 bases; nucleotides not matched to a gene: 1. The specimen sequenced was peripheral blood. The clonotype was recovered from a man in his 60s with active or convalescent COVID-19. V and J are TRBV15 and TRBJ1-5; 10 positions agree with TRBD1. CDR3 coding DNA: TGTGCCACCAGCAGGGGGACAGGGGGCAATCAGCCCCAGCATTTT. Amino acid sequence: CATSRGTGGNQPQHF.